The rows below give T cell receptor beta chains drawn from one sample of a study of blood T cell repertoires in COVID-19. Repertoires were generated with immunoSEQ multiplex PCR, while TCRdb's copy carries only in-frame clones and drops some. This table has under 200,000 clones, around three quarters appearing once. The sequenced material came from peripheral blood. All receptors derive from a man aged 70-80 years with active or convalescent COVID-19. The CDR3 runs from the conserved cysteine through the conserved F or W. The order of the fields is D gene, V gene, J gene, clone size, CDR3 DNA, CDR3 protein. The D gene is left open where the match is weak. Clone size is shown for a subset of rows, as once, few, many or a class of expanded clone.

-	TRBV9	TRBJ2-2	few	TGTGCCAGCAGCGCAACCACAGGGTCGAACACCGGGGAGCTGTTTTTT	CASSATTGSNTGELFF
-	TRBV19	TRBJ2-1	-	TGTGCCAGTAGTGCTCGGGACTATGAGCAGTTCTTC	CASSARDYEQFF
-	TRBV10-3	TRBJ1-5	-	TGTGCCATCAGTGGGGACACCAATCAGCCCCAGCATTTT	CAISGDTNQPQHF
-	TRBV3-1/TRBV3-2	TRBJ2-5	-	TGTGCCAGCAGCCATGGGCGGCAGGGAGAGACCCAGTACTTC	CASSHGRQGETQYF
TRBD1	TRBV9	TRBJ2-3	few	TGTGCCAGCAGCCTGACAGGGGCTAGCACAGATACGCAGTATTTT	CASSLTGASTDTQYF
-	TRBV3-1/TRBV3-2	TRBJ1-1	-	TGTGCCAGCAGCCCCAAGGACAGACAGAACACTGAAGCTTTCTTT	CASSPKDRQNTEAFF
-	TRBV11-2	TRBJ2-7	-	TGTGCCAGCAGCTTAGGGGGGCGGGGGAGCTCCTACGAGCAGTACTTC	CASSLGGRGSSYEQYF
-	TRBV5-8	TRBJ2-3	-	TGTGCCAGCAGCTTGGGGGAGGCGGGGCGAGATACGCAGTATTTT	CASSLGEAGRDTQYF
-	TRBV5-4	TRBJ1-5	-	TGTGCCAGCACCCAGGGGCTCCGAAGCAATCAGCCCCAGCATTTT	CASTQGLRSNQPQHF
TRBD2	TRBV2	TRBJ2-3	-	TGTGCCAGCGGTGGACTAGCCCCAGATACGCAGTATTTT	CASGGLAPDTQYF
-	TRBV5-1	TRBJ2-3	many	TGCGCCAGCAGTTCAGGCTCAGGGAACGCAGATACGCAGTATTTT	CASSSGSGNADTQYF
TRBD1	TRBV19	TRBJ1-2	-	TGTGCCAGTAGTATTCCGTGGGGACAGGGGGCATATGGCTACACCTTC	CASSIPWGQGAYGYTF
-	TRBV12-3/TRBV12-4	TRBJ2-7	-	TGTGCCAGCAGCACCACCAGGGGCTACGAGCAGTACTTC	CASSTTRGYEQYF
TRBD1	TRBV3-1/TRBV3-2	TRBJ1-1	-	TGTGCCAGCAGCCGACAGGGCACTGAAGCTTTCTTT	CASSRQGTEAFF
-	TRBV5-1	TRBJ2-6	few	TGCGCCAGCAGCTTGGGCCCAGCGAACTCTGGGGCCAACGTCCTGACTTTC	CASSLGPANSGANVLTF
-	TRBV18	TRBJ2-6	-	TGTGCCAGCTCATGGAGCTCTGGGGCCAACGTCCTGACTTTC	CASSWSSGANVLTF
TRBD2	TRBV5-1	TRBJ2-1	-	TGCGCCAGTCAACTAGCGGGGGTTCAACATGAGCAGTTCTTC	CASQLAGVQHEQFF
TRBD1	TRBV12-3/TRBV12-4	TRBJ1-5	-	TGTGCCAGCAGTTTAGGCAGGGGGGAGCCCCAGCATTTT	CASSLGRGEPQHF
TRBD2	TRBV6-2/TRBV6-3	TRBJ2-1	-	TGTGCCAGCAGCCCTAAGATAGCGGGGGCATCTTACAATGAGCAGTTCTTC	CASSPKIAGASYNEQFF
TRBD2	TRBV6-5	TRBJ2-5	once	TGTGCCAGCAGGATAGCGGGAGGAATGAAGACCCAGTACTTC	CASRIAGGMKTQYF
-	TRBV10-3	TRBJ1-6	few	TGTGCCATCAGTGATGGGACAAGGTCTAATTCACCCCTCCACTTT	CAISDGTRSNSPLHF
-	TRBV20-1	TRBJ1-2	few	TGCAGTGCTGGCAGGAACTATGGCTACACCTTC	CSAGRNYGYTF
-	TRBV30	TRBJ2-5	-	TGTGCCTGGAGCTCCCGGAGGGAGACCCAGTACTTC	CAWSSRRETQYF
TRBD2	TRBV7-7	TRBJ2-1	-	TGTGCTAGCAGTCGGACTAGCGGAACGAGCTCCTACAATGAGCAGTTCTTC	CASSRTSGTSSYNEQFF
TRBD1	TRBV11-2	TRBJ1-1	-	TGTGCCAGCAGCCCGTACCGGGACAGGCCCACTGAAGCTTTCTTT	CASSPYRDRPTEAFF
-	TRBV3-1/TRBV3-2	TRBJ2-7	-	TGTGCCAGCAGCCTTAATCCCCTCGGGGAAGGGCGCGAGCAGTACTTC	CASSLNPLGEGREQYF
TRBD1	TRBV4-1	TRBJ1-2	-	TGCGCCAGCAGCGATCGACAGGGGACTGCTCGCGGCTACACCTTC	CASSDRQGTARGYTF
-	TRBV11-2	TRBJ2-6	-	TGTGCCAGCAGTACTGGGGCCAACGTCCTGACTTTC	CASSTGANVLTF
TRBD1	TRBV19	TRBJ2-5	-	TGTGCCAGTAGCCTCGGAGGGACAGGGCAAGAGACCCAGTACTTC	CASSLGGTGQETQYF
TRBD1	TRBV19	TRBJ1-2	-	TGTGCCAGTACAACTCCGGGACAGTCATTTGTCGAGGGCTACACCTTC	CASTTPGQSFVEGYTF
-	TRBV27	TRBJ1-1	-	TGTGCCAGCAGTTTAGAGGCGGCGAACACTGAAGCTTTCTTT	CASSLEAANTEAFF
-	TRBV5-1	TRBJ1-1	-	TGCGCCAGCAGCTTGGAGGGAGGGGACACTGAAGCTTTCTTT	CASSLEGGDTEAFF
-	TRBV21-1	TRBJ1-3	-	TGTGCCAGCAGCTCCCGAAGGGACAGAAGAAACACCATATATTTT	CASSSRRDRRNTIYF
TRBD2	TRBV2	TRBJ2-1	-	TGTGCCAGCAGAGACCCGGGACTAGCGGGAGGGGATGAGCAGTTCTTC	CASRDPGLAGGDEQFF
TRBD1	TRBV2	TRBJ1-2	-	TGTGCCAGAAGCCGGGACAGGGGTTTAAACTATGGCTACACCTTC	CARSRDRGLNYGYTF
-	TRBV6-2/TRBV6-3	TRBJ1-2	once	TGTGCCAGCAGTTACCTGTCACAGGGAGTCTATGGCTACACCTTC	CASSYLSQGVYGYTF
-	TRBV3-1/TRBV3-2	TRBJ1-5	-	TGTGCCACCTCAGGGCAGGGGAGTAGTCAGCCCCAGCATTTT	CATSGQGSSQPQHF
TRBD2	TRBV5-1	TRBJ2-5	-	TGCGCCAGCAGCATGGGACTAGCGGAAGAGACCCAGTACTTC	CASSMGLAEETQYF
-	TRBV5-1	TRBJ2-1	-	TGCGCCAGCAGCTTGGCGGCTAGCTTTAATGAGCAGTTCTTC	CASSLAASFNEQFF
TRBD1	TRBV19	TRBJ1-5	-	TGTGCCAGCCAAGGGACAGGGGGCGCAGGGCCCCAGCATTTT	CASQGTGGAGPQHF
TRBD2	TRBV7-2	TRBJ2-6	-	TGTGCCAGCAGACCCCCGGGACTAGTGACCGGGGCCAACGTCCTGACTTTC	CASRPPGLVTGANVLTF
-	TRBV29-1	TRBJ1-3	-	TGCAGCGTGACGATACAGGTTGGGGACACCATATATTTT	CSVTIQVGDTIYF
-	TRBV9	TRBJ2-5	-	TGTGCCAGCACCTCAGGGGTAGGGGAGACCCAGTACTTC	CASTSGVGETQYF
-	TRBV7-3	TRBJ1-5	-	TGTGCCAGCAGCTTAGACCAGGGCGCGCCCCAGCATTTT	CASSLDQGAPQHF
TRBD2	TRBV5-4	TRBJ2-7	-	TGTGCCAGCAGCTTGGTGGCGGGAGAGTCCTACGAGCAGTACTTC	CASSLVAGESYEQYF
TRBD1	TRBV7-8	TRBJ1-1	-	TGTGCCAGCAGCTTAGCCGGACAGGGGGGCACTGAAGCTTTCTTT	CASSLAGQGGTEAFF
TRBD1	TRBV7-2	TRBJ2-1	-	TGTGCCAGCAGCCCCGCCCGGACAGGAAATGAGCAGTTCTTC	CASSPARTGNEQFF